This record looks at one T cell receptor beta chain sequence and its context. Antigen specificity is unknown. Amplification of TCR beta CDR3 regions used RNA as the template. HTBI primers were employed in a first-round RT-PCR of the TCR CDR3. TCRdb ran MiXCR on the multiplex PCR reads and lists one entry per CDR3 protein. Of a few hundred thousand distinct CDR3 sequences in the sample, 46% are singletons; the top ten hold about 8.2%. This specimen belongs to a study of T cells in Graves' hyperthyroidism and ophthalmopathy. General observations from the study: Ophthalmopathy prediction by the model preceded onset by a median about 6 months. Most thyroid clonotypes expanded above 0.001 were also detected in blood.

Germline V lookup: CDR1 ENHRY, CDR2 SYGVKD. This CDR3 contains 14 residues. V shed 3 bases and J shed 3 bases, with 11 bases lying between them. The chain combines TRBV10-3 with TRBJ1-2; possibly TRBD1 for D (6 bases). Sequencing was carried out using peripheral blood or thyroid tissue (not recorded which). The origin of this receptor is a woman aged 18 to 35 with Graves' hyperthyroidism. The CDR3 nucleotides read TGTGCCATCAGTGATGAGGGGGGAGACTATGGCTACACCTTC. Translation gives CAISDEGGDYGYTF.